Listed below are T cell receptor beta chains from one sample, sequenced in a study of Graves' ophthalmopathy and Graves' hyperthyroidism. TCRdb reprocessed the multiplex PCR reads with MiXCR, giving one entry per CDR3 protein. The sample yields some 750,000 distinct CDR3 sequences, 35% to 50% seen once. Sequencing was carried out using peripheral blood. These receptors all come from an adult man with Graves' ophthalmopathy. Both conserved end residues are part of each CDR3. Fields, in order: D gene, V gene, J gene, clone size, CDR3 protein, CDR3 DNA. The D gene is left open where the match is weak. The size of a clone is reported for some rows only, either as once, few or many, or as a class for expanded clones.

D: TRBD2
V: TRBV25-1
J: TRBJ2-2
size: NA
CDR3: CASRGLAGGRNPGELFF
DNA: TGTGCCAGCAGGGGCCTAGCGGGCGGGAGGAACCCCGGGGAGCTGTTTTTT

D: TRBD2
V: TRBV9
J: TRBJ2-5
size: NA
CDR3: CASSVGSGGPLETQYF
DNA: TGTGCCAGCAGCGTAGGTAGCGGGGGACCACTTGAGACCCAGTACTTC

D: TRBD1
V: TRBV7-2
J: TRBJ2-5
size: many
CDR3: CASSLVTGGLETQYF
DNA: TGTGCCAGCAGCTTAGTAACAGGGGGCTTGGAGACCCAGTACTTC

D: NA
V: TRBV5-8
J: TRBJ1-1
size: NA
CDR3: CASSVGPQGNTEAFF
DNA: TGTGCCAGCAGCGTTGGGCCACAGGGGAACACTGAAGCTTTCTTT

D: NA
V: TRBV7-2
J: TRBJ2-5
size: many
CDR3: CASSLVARGETQYF
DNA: TGTGCCAGCAGCTTAGTCGCTAGGGGTGAGACCCAGTACTTC

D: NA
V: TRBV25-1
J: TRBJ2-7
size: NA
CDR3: CASKDGSSYEQYF
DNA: TGTGCCAGCAAGGACGGAAGCTCCTACGAGCAGTACTTC

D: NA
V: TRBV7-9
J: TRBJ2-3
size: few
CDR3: CASSLGPASTDTQYF
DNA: TGTGCCAGCAGCTTAGGCCCGGCTAGCACAGATACGCAGTATTTT

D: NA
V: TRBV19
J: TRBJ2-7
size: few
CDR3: CASSLTPYYEQYF
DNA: TGTGCCAGTAGCCTAACCCCCTACTACGAGCAGTACTTC

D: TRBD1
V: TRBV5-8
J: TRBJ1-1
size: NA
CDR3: CAGRDRNTEAFF
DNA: TGTGCCGGCCGGGACAGGAACACTGAAGCTTTCTTT

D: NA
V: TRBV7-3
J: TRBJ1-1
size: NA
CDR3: CASSYHPGISEAFF
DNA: TGTGCCAGCAGCTATCACCCAGGGATATCTGAAGCTTTCTTT

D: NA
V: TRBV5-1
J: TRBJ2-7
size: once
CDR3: CASSGGVGYEQYF
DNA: TGTGCCAGCAGCGGAGGGGTAGGCTACGAGCAGTACTTC

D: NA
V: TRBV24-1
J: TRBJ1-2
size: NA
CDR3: CASSFSGKIYGYTF
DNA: TGTGCCAGCAGTTTTTCGGGCAAGATCTATGGCTACACCTTC

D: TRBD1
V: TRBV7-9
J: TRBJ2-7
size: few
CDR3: CASRFQEGTGVYEQYF
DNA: TGTGCCAGCAGGTTCCAGGAAGGGACAGGGGTCTACGAGCAGTACTTC

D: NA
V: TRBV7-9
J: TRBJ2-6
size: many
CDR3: CASTPPGSGANVLTF
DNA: TGTGCCAGCACCCCGCCAGGGTCTGGGGCCAACGTCCTGACTTTC

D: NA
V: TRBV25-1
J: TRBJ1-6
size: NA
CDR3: CASSDSRGGESPLHF
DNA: TGTGCCAGCAGTGATTCAAGGGGCGGGGAATCACCCCTCCACTTT

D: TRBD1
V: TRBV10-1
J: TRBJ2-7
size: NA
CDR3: CASSYSNRGSYEQYF
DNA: TGTGCCAGCAGTTACTCGAACAGGGGAAGCTACGAGCAGTACTTC

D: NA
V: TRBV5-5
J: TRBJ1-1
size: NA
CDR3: CASSFKNEAFF
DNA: TGTGCCAGCAGCTTTAAGAATGAAGCTTTCTTT

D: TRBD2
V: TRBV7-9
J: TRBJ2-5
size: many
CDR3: CASSLDASGSVLETQYF
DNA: TGTGCCAGCAGCTTAGACGCTAGCGGGAGTGTGTTGGAGACCCAGTACTTC

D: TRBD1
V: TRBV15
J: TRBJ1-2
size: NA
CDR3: CATSSPGTASYGYTF
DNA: TGTGCCACCAGCAGTCCCGGGACAGCGTCCTATGGCTACACCTTC

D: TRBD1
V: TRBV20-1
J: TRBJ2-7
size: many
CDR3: CSARWAGGDEQYF
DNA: TGCAGTGCTAGGTGGGCAGGGGGAGACGAGCAGTACTTC

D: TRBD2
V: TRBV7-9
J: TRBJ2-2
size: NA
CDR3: CASSLTREGPGELFF
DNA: TGTGCCAGCAGCTTAACCAGGGAGGGACCCGGGGAGCTGTTTTTT

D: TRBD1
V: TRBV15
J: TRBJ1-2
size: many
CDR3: CATSRDIGQGANGYTF
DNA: TGTGCCACCAGCAGAGATATCGGACAGGGGGCAAACGGCTACACCTTC

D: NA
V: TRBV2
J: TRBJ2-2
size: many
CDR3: CASSVIDTGELFF
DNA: TGTGCCAGCAGTGTAATCGACACCGGGGAGCTGTTTTTT

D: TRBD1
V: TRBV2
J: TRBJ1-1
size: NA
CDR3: CASRRQGSYTEAFF
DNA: TGTGCCAGCAGGCGACAGGGAAGTTATACTGAAGCTTTCTTT

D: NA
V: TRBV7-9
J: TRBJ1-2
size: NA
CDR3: CASSSSGSSRGGYTF
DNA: TGTGCCAGCAGCTCCTCCGGGTCCTCAAGGGGTGGCTACACCTTC